These 23 T cell receptor beta chains were all obtained from the same sample, sequenced in a study of blood T cell repertoires in COVID-19. Profiling relied on immunoSEQ multiplex PCR, and the TCRdb table lists in-frame clones only, not all of them. This sample has under 80,000 clones, with over 65% found just once. Sequencing input: peripheral blood. The receptors come from a man at least 80 years old with active or convalescent COVID-19.

The chain combines TRBV5-1 with TRBJ1-1, with D possibly TRBD1 on 6 matching bases. The CDR3 runs to 15 residues. Trimming took off 6 bases at V and 1 base at J, with 16 bases between the two ends. Germline lookup yields CDR1 SGHRS and CDR2 YFSETQ. CDR3 DNA sequence: TGCGCCAGCACCCCGAGGGGGAATGCGAACACTGAAGCTTTCTTT. Translating it yields CASTPRGNANTEAFF.

This clone showed up many times. The chain joins TRBV19 to TRBJ1-2; TRBD1 might be the D (6 bases). The CDR3 has 14 amino acids. Germline V lookup: CDR1 LNHDA, CDR2 SQIVND (reference sequence). V lost 5 bases to trimming and J lost 8 bases, with 18 bases between them. CDR3: CASSGSGAPRGYTF. CDR3 bases: TGTGCCAGTAGTGGTTCAGGGGCACCGAGGGGCTACACCTTC.

This clone was recorded a few times. This chain connects TRBV14 to TRBJ1-2, with D possibly TRBD1 on 5 matching bases. There are 16 residues in the CDR3. Per the germline V gene, CDR1 is SGHDN and CDR2 is FVKESK. V was cut by 2 bases and J by 8 bases, with 21 bases left in between. CDR3 in DNA: TGTGCCAGCAGCCAATTCGAGCGGGGGTTGAGCCGGGGCTACACCTTC. Translated: CASSQFERGLSRGYTF.

This clone appeared a few times. The chain uses TRBV15 and TRBJ2-7; the D gene is possibly TRBD2 (5 bases). Trimming pared 5 bases from V and 0 bases from J, leaving 8 bases between. The germline V gene encodes CDR1 LNHNV and CDR2 YYDKDF (reference sequence). The CDR3 loop spans 13 amino acids. The CDR3 loop reads CATSQTNSYEQYF. The CDR3 DNA reads as TGTGCCACCAGCCAGACTAACTCCTACGAGCAGTACTTC. The variable domain in full, with the rest retrieved from reference TRBV15 and TRBJ2-7, is DAMVIQNPRYQVTQFGKPVTLSCSQTLNHNVMYWYQQKSSQAPKLLFHYYDKDFNNEADTPDNFQSRRPNTSFCFLDIRSPGLGDTAMYLCATSQTNSYEQYFGPGTRLTVT.

This rearrangement joins TRBV15 to TRBJ2-1; 15 bases match TRBD2. CDR1 and CDR2 from the germline V gene are LNHNV and YYDKDF (reference sequence). There are 18 residues in the CDR3. V was pared by 0 bases and J by 4 bases, with 4 bases of the junction left unmatched. This chain's CDR3 is CATSRDRGLAGGYNEQFF. The CDR3 DNA reads as TGTGCCACCAGCAGAGATCGGGGACTAGCGGGAGGATACAATGAGCAGTTCTTC.

This clone has a handful of counts. The chain joins TRBV10-3 to TRBJ1-6; D gene uncertain. The CDR3 runs to 12 residues. Germline CDR1 is ENHRY and CDR2 is SYGVKD. Trimming removed 4 bases at V and 8 bases at J, with 6 bases between. The CDR3 nucleotides read TGTGCCATCAGTGGGCAGGATTCACCCCTCCACTTT. This sequence encodes CAISGQDSPLHF.

CDR3 loop: CATQGSDTEAFF. As DNA, the CDR3 is TGTGCCACCCAGGGTTCGGACACTGAAGCTTTCTTT. The J gene is TRBJ1-1, the V gene TRBV28, with D possibly TRBD1 on 5 matching bases. This CDR3 contains 12 residues. V lost 10 bases, J lost 3 bases, and 12 bases lay in between. Germline CDR1 and CDR2: MDHEN and SYDVKM.

J is TRBJ2-1 and V is TRBV3-1 (or the pseudogene TRBV3-2), with D maybe TRBD1 (6 bases). V was pared by 1 base and J by 14 bases, with 9 bases between. This CDR3 contains 11 residues. In germline, CDR1 is LGHDT, CDR2 YNNKEL (reference sequence). The CDR3 bases are TGTGCCAGCAGCCAAGGTCCAGGGGAGTTCTTC. Translating it yields CASSQGPGEFF.

The J gene is TRBJ2-7, the V gene TRBV6-5; a possible D gene is TRBD1 (5 bases). Trimming removed 8 bases from V and 0 bases from J, with 11 bases in between. The CDR3 is 13 amino acids. Germline V gene sequence: CDR1 MNHEY, CDR2 SVGAGI. CDR3 coding DNA: TGTGCCAGCGGTCAGGGAAGCTCCTACGAGCAGTACTTC. Protein sequence: CASGQGSSYEQYF.

The V call is TRBV27, the J call TRBJ2-7; 10 positions agree with TRBD2. Germline V gives CDR1 MNHEY, CDR2 SMNVEV (reference sequence). This CDR3 has 15 amino acids. Trimming removed 5 bases from V and 3 bases from J; junction bases left unmatched: 7. The CDR3 spells CASSPTSGMGYEQYF. The CDR3 coding sequence is TGTGCCAGCAGTCCAACTAGCGGGATGGGCTACGAGCAGTACTTC.

The chain carries TRBV5-1 and TRBJ2-7; 9 bases fit TRBD2. V shed 1 base, J shed 6 bases, and the junction held 14 bases outside the gene matches. CDR3 length equals 17 residues. CDR1 is SGHRS and CDR2 is YFSETQ in the germline V gene. The CDR3 nucleotides read TGCGCCAGCAGCTTGAAGTACGCGGGAGGGCCGGCGGGCGAGCAGTACTTC. Translation: CASSLKYAGGPAGEQYF.

CDR3 bases: TGCGCCAGCAGCCAACTAGCGGGATACCAAGAGACCCAGTACTTC. Protein sequence: CASSQLAGYQETQYF. V gene TRBV4-1 combines with J gene TRBJ2-5; 9 bases line up with TRBD2. Per germline, CDR1 MGHRA and CDR2 YSYEKL. The CDR3 extends over 15 amino acids. V shed 2 bases, J shed 0 bases, and the junction held 1 base outside the gene matches.

This chain connects TRBV5-4 to TRBJ2-7, with 16 bases lining up with TRBD2. Germline V CDR1 and CDR2: SGHNT, YYREEE (reference sequence). The length of the CDR3 is 16 residues. The V gene end was trimmed by 3 bases and the J gene end by 2 bases; junction bases not matched to a gene: 2. The chain's CDR3 is CASSSGTSGRAYEQYF. The CDR3 DNA follows: TGTGCCAGCAGCTCCGGGACTAGCGGGAGGGCCTACGAGCAGTACTTC.

The V and J genes are TRBV9 and TRBJ1-6; D remains ambiguous. The germline CDR1 and CDR2 sequences are SGDLS and YYNGEE. The CDR3 has 14 amino acids. Deletions cut 0 bases from V and 7 bases from J, with 8 bases between. The CDR3 sequence: CASSVDVENSPLHF. For the CDR3, the DNA is TGTGCCAGCAGCGTAGATGTAGAAAATTCACCCCTCCACTTT.

The chain has TRBV3-1 (or the pseudogene TRBV3-2) and TRBJ1-2, with a tentative D call TRBD1 (5 bases). V gave up 0 bases and J gave up 6 bases, with 14 bases separating them. Germline CDR1 and CDR2: LGHDT and YNNKEL (reference sequence). The CDR3 contains 15 residues. CDR3 protein: CASSQDSSPGNGYTF. CDR3 DNA: TGTGCCAGCAGCCAAGATTCCAGCCCAGGGAATGGCTACACCTTC.

The V and J genes are TRBV5-8 and TRBJ1-2; unclear D gene. Germline lookup yields CDR1 SGHTS and CDR2 YDEGEE. V was trimmed by 4 bases and J by 4 bases, leaving 8 bases between them. The CDR3 loop spans 12 amino acids. DNA for the CDR3: TGTGCCAGCAGCACTTTAGCCTATGGCTACACCTTC. Its translation: CASSTLAYGYTF.

J is TRBJ1-2 and V is TRBV7-9; the D gene is possibly TRBD1 (5 bases). CDR1 is SEHNR, CDR2 FQNEAQ, per germline (reference sequence). The CDR3 is 14 residues long. The germline V and J ends were trimmed by 7 bases and 8 bases, with 20 bases remaining between them. The CDR3 sequence: CASTVNRGLWGYTF. CDR3 nucleotide sequence: TGTGCCAGCACCGTAAACCGGGGGTTATGGGGCTACACCTTC.

A note on this clone: One junction end disagrees with the germline gene, perhaps due to a read error. V is TRBV5-8 and J is TRBJ1-2, with D possibly matching TRBD1 (6 bases). The CDR3 is 13 amino acids. Germline CDR1 is SGHTS and CDR2 is YDEGEE. The CDR3 nucleotides are TGTGCCAGCAGCAACCGGACAGTGCCTGTGCCCGTCTTC. It is translated as CASSNRTVPVPVF.

V and J are TRBV5-4 and TRBJ2-1, with D hard to call. The CDR3 sequence is 15 residues long. V dropped 4 bases and J dropped 3 bases, with 14 bases sitting between them. Per the germline V gene, CDR1 is SGHNT and CDR2 is YYREEE (reference sequence). The CDR3 DNA sequence: TGTGCCAGCAGCCCCTCGGTACAGATCTACAATGAGCAGTTCTTC. It is translated as CASSPSVQIYNEQFF.

V gene TRBV6-5 combines with J gene TRBJ2-7; a possible D gene is TRBD2 (6 bases). Germline V lookup: CDR1 MNHEY, CDR2 SVGAGI. V shed 10 bases and J shed 2 bases, with 15 bases lying between them. CDR3 length: 13 amino acids. The CDR3 is CATHGLTAYEQYF. For the CDR3, the DNA is TGTGCCACCCACGGACTAACTGCCTACGAGCAGTACTTC.

This chain joins TRBV5-4 and TRBJ2-3; 7 bases line up with TRBD2. Germline V CDR1 and CDR2: SGHNT, YYREEE (reference sequence). V was pared by 7 bases and J by 2 bases, with 10 bases of the junction left unmatched. The CDR3 extends over 15 amino acids. The CDR3 is CASQRDSRSTDTQYF. The CDR3 bases are TGTGCCAGCCAGCGGGACTCCCGATCCACAGATACGCAGTATTTT.

The chain recombines TRBV3-1 (or the pseudogene TRBV3-2) with TRBJ2-7; 7 bases match TRBD1. V gave up 8 bases and J gave up 2 bases; unmatched junction bases: 6. The CDR3 has 13 amino acids. Germline CDR1 reads LGHDT; CDR2 reads YNNKEL (reference sequence). For the CDR3, the DNA is TGTGCCAGCGCCCGGGACAGAGCCTACGAGCAGTACTTC. Its protein product is CASARDRAYEQYF.

V usage is TRBV19 and J usage is TRBJ2-2, with 9 positions matching TRBD2. Germline-derived CDR1 and CDR2 are LNHDA and SQIVND (reference sequence). The CDR3 loop spans 16 amino acids. Germline trimming cut 7 bases from V and 2 bases from J; bases unmatched to any gene: 8. DNA for the CDR3: TGTGCCAGTAAGCGCCTAGCGGGAACCAACACCGGGGAGCTGTTTTTT. Residues: CASKRLAGTNTGELFF.